These 24 T cell receptor beta chains were sequenced from one sample in a study of shared clonotypes between healthy human individuals. TCRdb keeps only in-frame clones here, not all; method: immunoSEQ multiplex PCR. The table lists roughly 2.6 million clones, around nine tenths of them singletons. Sequencing was carried out using naive CD4+ T cells sorted from blood. Subset in this sample: CD45RA+ positively selected. These receptors came from a man aged 18 to 29 in good health.

V usage is TRBV7-5 and J usage is TRBJ1-3. TRBV7-5 is listed as a pseudogene. This CDR3 region has 15 residues. For the CDR3, the DNA is TGTGCCCCATCAGCCGCTTCGCTCTCTGGAAACACCATATATTTT. As protein: CAPSAASLSGNTIYF.

The rearrangement links TRBV19 to TRBJ2-4; 7 bases are a match to TRBD1. Germline V gene sequence: CDR1 LNHDA, CDR2 SQIVND (reference sequence). This CDR3 has 14 amino acids. V lost 7 bases and J lost 5; bases outside the gene matches: 8. CDR3 nucleotides: TGTGCCAGTATCCACAGGGGAGAGGAAAACATTCAGTACTTC. As protein: CASIHRGEENIQYF.

The V and J genes are TRBV10-3 and TRBJ2-7; D assignment may be TRBD1 or TRBD2 (5 bases each). Per the germline V gene, CDR1 is ENHRY and CDR2 is SYGVKD. The CDR3 contains 18 residues. Trimming removed 3 bases from V and 5 bases from J, with 26 bases in between. CDR3 protein: CAISDLSGLGIGVDEQYF. The CDR3 coding sequence is TGTGCCATCAGTGACTTATCGGGGCTAGGGATAGGGGTAGACGAGCAGTACTTC.

The CDR3 region is CASEGRAANTIYF. CDR3 coding DNA: TGTGCCAGCGAGGGCAGGGCGGCAAACACCATATATTTT. The V call is TRBV6-5, the J call TRBJ1-3; maybe TRBD1 (5 bases). The CDR3 extends over 13 amino acids. V dropped 8 bases and J dropped 6 bases, with 14 bases sitting between them. Germline CDR1 is MNHEY and CDR2 is SVGAGI.

The J gene is TRBJ2-7, the V gene TRBV7-2; possible D gene TRBD1, 6 bases. V shed 6 bases and J shed 7 bases, with 19 bases lying between them. The CDR3 contains 14 residues. Germline CDR1 and CDR2: SGHTA and FQGNSA. The CDR3 nucleotides read TGTGCCAGCAGATCGAAACAGGGAGCGAGGGAGCAGTACTTC. Amino acids: CASRSKQGAREQYF.

The V gene is TRBV6-6, the J gene TRBJ2-7; tentatively, D is TRBD2 (6 bases). V was trimmed by 6 bases and J by 0 bases, leaving 15 bases between them. Germline V gene data show CDR1 as MNHNY and CDR2 as SVGAGI (reference sequence). This CDR3 contains 15 residues. The CDR3 region is CASRTTGLSSYEQYF. CDR3 sequence (DNA): TGTGCCAGCAGGACCACGGGACTCAGCTCCTACGAGCAGTACTTC.

This clone turned up a few times. The rearrangement joins TRBV19 to TRBJ1-2; D is uncertain. CDR1 is LNHDA and CDR2 is SQIVND in the germline V gene (reference sequence). CDR3 size: 12 residues. V was shortened by 7 bases and J by 5 bases, with 11 bases between the two germline ends. The CDR3 loop is CASKGRPYGYTF. The CDR3 bases are TGTGCCAGTAAGGGCAGGCCTTATGGCTACACCTTC.

The rearrangement links TRBV5-8 to TRBJ2-6, with 7 bases lining up with TRBD2. In germline, CDR1 is SGHTS, CDR2 YDEGEE. There are 19 residues in the CDR3. V was pared by 4 bases and J by 4 bases, with 17 bases of the junction left unmatched. Here the CDR3 DNA reads TGTGCCAGCAGCGCCCGAGGGGCGCGCCCCGGGAGGGGGGCCAACGTCCTGACTTTC. It translates to CASSARGARPGRGANVLTF.

The chain uses TRBV4-1 and TRBJ2-7; the D is unclear. Germline V lookup: CDR1 MGHRA, CDR2 YSYEKL. This CDR3 is built from 16 residues. The V gene lost 0 bases and the J gene lost 3 bases, with 15 bases spanning the gap. Here the CDR3 reads CASSQDAPGYIYEQYF. CDR3 DNA: TGCGCCAGCAGCCAAGATGCCCCAGGCTACATCTACGAGCAGTACTTC.

This clone was counted a few times. Different DNA sequences within this sample yield the same CDR3. The gene calls are TRBV5-6 and TRBJ1-1; D unresolved. The germline V gene encodes CDR1 SGHDT and CDR2 YYEEEE. Deletions cut 0 bases from V and 5 bases from J, with 2 bases between. The CDR3 consists of 11 residues. The CDR3, as DNA: TGTGCCAGCAGCTTGGGAACTGAAGCTTTCTTT. Protein sequence: CASSLGTEAFF. Using reference TRBV5-6 and TRBJ1-1 for the parts outside the CDR3, the full variable domain is DAGVTQSPTHLIKTRGQQVTLRCSPKSGHDTVSWYQQALGQGPQFIFQYYEEEERQRGNFPDRFSGHQFPNYSSELNVNALLLGDSALYLCASSLGTEAFFGQGTRLTVV.

CDR3 in amino acids: CSVGISYEQYF. The CDR3 DNA is TGCAGCGTCGGTATCTCCTACGAGCAGTACTTC. The V and J genes are TRBV29-1 and TRBJ2-7, with unresolved D. The CDR3 consists of 11 residues. The germline gives CDR1 SQVTM, CDR2 ANQGSEA. The ends were cut back, 6 bases at V and 0 bases at J, with 6 bases in the middle.

Remarks on this clone: Other DNA sequences in the sample encode the same CDR3. The chain links TRBV6-5 to TRBJ2-7, with a possible D match to TRBD2 (5 bases). The CDR3 is 14 residues long. Germline loops: CDR1 MNHEY, CDR2 SVGAGI. V lost 0 bases, J lost 0 bases, and 6 bases lay in between. As DNA, the CDR3 is TGTGCCAGCAGTTACTCTACTAGCTCCTACGAGCAGTACTTC. It yields the protein CASSYSTSSYEQYF.

A remark on this clone: Other DNA sequences in the sample encode the same CDR3. The chain joins TRBV29-1 to TRBJ1-4; no reliable D call. CDR3 length: 10 amino acids. CDR1 is SQVTM, CDR2 ANQGSEA, per germline. V shed 4 bases and J shed 7 bases, with 4 bases lying between them. CDR3 sequence (DNA): TGCAGCGTTGGGTCTGAAAAACTGTTTTTT. Encoded protein: CSVGSEKLFF.

This chain uses TRBV7-2 with TRBJ1-3; 7 positions agree with TRBD1. The germline V gene encodes CDR1 SGHTA and CDR2 FQGNSA. Trimming took 5 bases from V and 4 from J; bases not matched to a gene: 8. CDR3 length equals 15 residues. The CDR3 coding sequence is TGTGCCAGCAGCCTGCGGGGACAGACAGGAAACACCATATATTTT. Translated: CASSLRGQTGNTIYF.

This rearrangement joins TRBV10-3 to TRBJ2-5; 14 bases align to TRBD2. Per the germline V gene, CDR1 is ENHRY and CDR2 is SYGVKD. V trimming: 11 bases; J trimming: 4 bases; junction bases outside the gene matches: 9. The CDR3 contains 15 residues. In DNA, the CDR3 is TGTGCCGCAGGGACTAGCGGGAGTGCGGGAGAGACCCAGTACTTC. Translated, it gives CAAGTSGSAGETQYF.

V is TRBV5-1 and J is TRBJ1-1, with D perhaps matching TRBD1 (5 bases). CDR3 length equals 15 residues. V was cut by 0 bases and J by 1 base, with 10 bases left in between. The germline V gene encodes CDR1 SGHRS and CDR2 YFSETQ. CDR3 DNA: TGCGCCAGCAGCTTGGATACGGGACCGAACACTGAAGCTTTCTTT. Its translation: CASSLDTGPNTEAFF.

The rearrangement links TRBV5-4 to TRBJ2-3; 7 nucleotides match TRBD1. Looked up from germline, CDR1 is SGHNT and CDR2 is YYREEE (reference sequence). The CDR3 runs to 16 residues. J lost 4 bases, V lost 5 bases, and 13 bases had no gene match. Here the CDR3 DNA reads TGTGCCAGCAGTGCCAGTGGCCGACAGGGCCCAGATACGCAGTATTTT. It is translated as CASSASGRQGPDTQYF.

The rearrangement links TRBV29-1 to TRBJ2-7, with a tentative D call TRBD2 (6 bases). This CDR3 is 12 amino acids long. Trimming left V 4 bases short and J 6 bases short, with 13 bases between. CDR1 and CDR2 from the germline V gene are SQVTM and ANQGSEA. CDR3 residues: CSVGTTTGEQYF. CDR3 in DNA: TGCAGCGTTGGGACTACCACGGGCGAGCAGTACTTC.

This chain joins TRBV15 and TRBJ1-2; the D is unclear. Germline CDR1 reads LNHNV; CDR2 reads YYDKDF (reference sequence). The CDR3 totals 15 residues. Trimming removed 3 bases at V and 1 base at J, with 12 bases between. This chain's CDR3 is CATSRVAASNYGYTF. CDR3 nucleotides: TGTGCCACCAGCAGGGTCGCTGCGAGTAACTATGGCTACACCTTC.

The V call is TRBV10-3, the J call TRBJ2-1; a possible D gene is TRBD1 (6 bases). V lost 4 bases and J 9 bases, leaving 16 bases between the germline ends. Germline V lookup: CDR1 ENHRY, CDR2 SYGVKD. This CDR3 has 14 residues. The CDR3 nucleotides are TGTGCCATCAGTGGAGAGGGTGCCAGGGGTGAGCAGTTCTTC. This sequence encodes CAISGEGARGEQFF.

The chain is built from TRBV7-3 and TRBJ2-4; TRBD1 agrees at 7 bases. The junction had 7 bases not matched to a gene; V was cut back by 0 bases and J by 11 bases. This CDR3 comprises 14 residues. Germline CDR1 is SGHTA and CDR2 is FQGTGA. CDR3 sequence (DNA): TGTGCCAGCAGCTTAACAGGGGGCGTGGACGTTCAGTACTTC. Amino acid sequence: CASSLTGGVDVQYF. The variable domain in full, completed from reference TRBV7-3 and TRBJ2-4, reads GAGVSQTPSNKVTEKGKYVELRCDPISGHTALYWYRQSLGQGPEFLIYFQGTGAADDSGLPNDRFFAVRPEGSVSTLKIQRTERGDSAVYLCASSLTGGVDVQYFGAGTRLSVL.

The J gene is TRBJ2-3, the V gene TRBV5-4; 10 bases are shared with TRBD1. Germline V gives CDR1 SGHNT, CDR2 YYREEE (reference sequence). The CDR3 loop spans 18 amino acids. V gave up 3 bases and J gave up 2 bases; unmatched junction bases: 12. The CDR3 loop is CASSSMTGGISITDTQYF. CDR3 nucleotides: TGTGCCAGCAGCTCCATGACAGGGGGCATTTCAATCACAGATACGCAGTATTTT.

The chain carries TRBV5-1 and TRBJ2-2, with D perhaps matching TRBD2 (7 bases). This CDR3 spans 17 amino acids. CDR1 SGHRS and CDR2 YFSETQ come from the germline V gene. The V end lost 4 bases, the J end lost 3 bases, and 19 bases lay between the germline ends. This chain's CDR3 is CASSPGWGGPHTGELFF. CDR3 sequence (DNA): TGCGCCAGCAGCCCCGGTTGGGGGGGCCCGCACACCGGGGAGCTGTTTTTT.

Concerning this clone itself: At one end the junction does not follow the germline gene, possibly because of a read error. CDR3 nucleotides: TGTGCCAGCAGTTTCCGCGACAGGGTTCCGGCCCTGAACTTC. It translates to CASSFRDRVPALNF. The V and J genes are TRBV27 and TRBJ2-7; 7 bases match TRBD1. This CDR3 has 14 residues. The germline V gene encodes CDR1 MNHEY and CDR2 SMNVEV (reference sequence).